This T cell receptor beta chain emerged from a study of technical replicates of blood from several donors. This CDR3 spans 11 amino acids. Trimming removed 7 bases from V and 7 bases from J, with 14 bases in between. Germline CDR1 is DFQATT and CDR2 is SNEGSKA (reference sequence). TCRdb keeps only in-frame clones here, not all; method: immunoSEQ multiplex PCR. In the table there are 50,000 to 65,000 clones, approximately 92% of which are singletons. The V and J genes are TRBV20-1 and TRBJ2-7; D perhaps matches TRBD2 (5 bases). This sequence was found in a human donor in good health. Some clones in this sample may be carry-over from other donors' samples. What was sequenced was PBMCs. This chain's CDR3 is CSVPGPGEQYF. CDR3 coding DNA: TGCAGTGTTCCGGGCCCGGGAGAGCAGTACTTC.